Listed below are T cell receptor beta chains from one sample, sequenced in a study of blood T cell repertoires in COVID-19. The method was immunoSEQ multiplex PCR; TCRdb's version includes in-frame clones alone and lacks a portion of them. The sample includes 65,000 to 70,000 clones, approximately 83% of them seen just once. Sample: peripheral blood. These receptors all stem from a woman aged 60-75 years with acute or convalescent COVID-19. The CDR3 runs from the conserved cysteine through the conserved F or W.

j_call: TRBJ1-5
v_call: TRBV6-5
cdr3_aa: CASSYSWTELGTQHF

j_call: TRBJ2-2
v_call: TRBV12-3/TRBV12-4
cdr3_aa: CASSFLQGGELFF

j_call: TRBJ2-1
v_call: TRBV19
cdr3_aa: CASQRGGGTIYNEQFF

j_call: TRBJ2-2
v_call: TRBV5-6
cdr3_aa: CASSPGTRRRGTGELFF

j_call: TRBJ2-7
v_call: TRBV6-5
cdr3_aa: CASSRDNEQYF

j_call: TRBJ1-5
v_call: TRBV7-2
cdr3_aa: CASSLRTGNNQPQHF

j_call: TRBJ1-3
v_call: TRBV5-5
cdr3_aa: CASSPGTGENTIYF

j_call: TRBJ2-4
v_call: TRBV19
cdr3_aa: CASSPGDVKNIQYF

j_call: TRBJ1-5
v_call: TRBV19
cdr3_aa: CASSITPSNQPQHF

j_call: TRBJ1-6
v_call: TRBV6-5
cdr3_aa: CASKGADNSPLHF

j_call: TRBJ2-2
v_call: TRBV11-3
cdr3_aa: CASSPTGTNTGELFF

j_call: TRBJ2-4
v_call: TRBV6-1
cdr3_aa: CASSDGGLAKNIQYF

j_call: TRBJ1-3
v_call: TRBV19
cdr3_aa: CASISRAGAKGNTIYF

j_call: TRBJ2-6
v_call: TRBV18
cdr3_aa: CASSLRQARPDHSGANVLTF

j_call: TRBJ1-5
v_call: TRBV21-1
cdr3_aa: CASPSRRTGKQQPQHF

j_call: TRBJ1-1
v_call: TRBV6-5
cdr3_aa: CASQPQGGVGEAFF

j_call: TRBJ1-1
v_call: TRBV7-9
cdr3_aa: CASSPSQANTEAFF

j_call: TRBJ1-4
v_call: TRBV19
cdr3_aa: CASSRGTGGINEKLFF

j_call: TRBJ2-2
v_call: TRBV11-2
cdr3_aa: CASSLGMGLAGVEELFF

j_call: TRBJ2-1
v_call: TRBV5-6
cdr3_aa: CASTPRAGKVEQFF

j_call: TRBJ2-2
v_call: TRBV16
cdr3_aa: CASSQRWEAGELFF

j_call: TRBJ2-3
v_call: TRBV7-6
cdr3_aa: CASSLGRGITDTQYF

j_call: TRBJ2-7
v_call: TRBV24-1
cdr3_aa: CASTAGKVLSYEQYF

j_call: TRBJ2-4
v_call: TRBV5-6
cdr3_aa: CASSGTSGGPLAKNIQYF

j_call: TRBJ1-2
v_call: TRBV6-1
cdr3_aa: CASSEEGLRGLYGYTF

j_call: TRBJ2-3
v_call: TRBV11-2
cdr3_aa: CASSLGGSASTDTQYF

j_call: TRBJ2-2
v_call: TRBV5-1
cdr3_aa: CASSSKGLSNTGELFF

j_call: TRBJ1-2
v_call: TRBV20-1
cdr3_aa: CSASFTGRGEGYGYTF

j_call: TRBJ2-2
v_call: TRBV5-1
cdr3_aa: CASSLGDRRNTGELFF

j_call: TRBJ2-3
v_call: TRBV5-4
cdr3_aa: CASFEVATDTQYF

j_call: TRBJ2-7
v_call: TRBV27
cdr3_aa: CASIRGSAEQYF

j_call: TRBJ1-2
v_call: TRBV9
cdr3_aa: CASSSAGTGAGGYTF

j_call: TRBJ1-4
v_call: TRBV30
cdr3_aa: CAWRYSDRENEKLFF

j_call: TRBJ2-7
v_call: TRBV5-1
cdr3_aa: CASSPPKGASGGNEQYF

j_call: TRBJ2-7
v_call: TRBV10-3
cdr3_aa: CAISTGGTYEQYF

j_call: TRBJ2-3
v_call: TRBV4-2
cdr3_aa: CASSQEPVTTDTQYF

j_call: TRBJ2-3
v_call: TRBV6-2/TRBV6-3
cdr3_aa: CASSYVRGAGFRADTQYF

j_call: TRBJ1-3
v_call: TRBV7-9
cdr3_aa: CASSAGGPGNTIYF

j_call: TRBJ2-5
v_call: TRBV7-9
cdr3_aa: CASSLAGQGRETQYF

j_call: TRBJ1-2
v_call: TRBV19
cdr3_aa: CASTTVANSNYGYTF

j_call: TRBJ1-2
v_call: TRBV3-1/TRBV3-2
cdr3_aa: CASSRHRESVSYGYTF

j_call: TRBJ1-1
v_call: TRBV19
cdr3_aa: CASTKDRGNTEAFF